These T cell receptor beta chains were read from a single sample in a study of cytomegalovirus exposure and HLA in healthy donors. Profiled with immunoSEQ multiplex PCR; TCRdb holds only in-frame clones, not every one. The repertoire holds approximately 190,000 clones, around 86% seen once, with over 1% in the top ten. The material sequenced was PBMCs. These TCRs come from a man aged 25 to 40 in good health and CMV-seronegative. The CDR3 runs from the conserved cysteine through the conserved F or W. The order of the fields is CDR3 DNA, CDR3 protein, J gene, V gene, D gene, clone size. The D gene is left open where the match is weak. Clone size is given for some rows only: seen once, a few or many times, or a class if the clone is expanded.

CDR3nt: TGTGCCAGCAGTGATTTGAGTTATGGCTACACCTTC
CDR3aa: CASSDLSYGYTF
j_gene: TRBJ1-2
v_gene: TRBV2
d_gene: -
abundance: -

CDR3nt: TGTGCCAGCAGTTTGTTCCAAATGAACACTGAAGCTTTCTTT
CDR3aa: CASSLFQMNTEAFF
j_gene: TRBJ1-1
v_gene: TRBV28
d_gene: -
abundance: -

CDR3nt: TGTGCCAGCAGCTTAGGACAGGCCCAATTCTACGAGCAGTACTTC
CDR3aa: CASSLGQAQFYEQYF
j_gene: TRBJ2-7
v_gene: TRBV7-2
d_gene: -
abundance: -

CDR3nt: TGTGCCTGGAGTGTAACGAGGGTCATCGGGACAGGGGCCGGAAACACCATATATTTT
CDR3aa: CAWSVTRVIGTGAGNTIYF
j_gene: TRBJ1-3
v_gene: TRBV30
d_gene: TRBD1
abundance: -

CDR3nt: TGTGCCAGCAGTGTTCAGGGAAGGGGAGATACGCAGTATTTT
CDR3aa: CASSVQGRGDTQYF
j_gene: TRBJ2-3
v_gene: TRBV2
d_gene: -
abundance: -

CDR3nt: TGTGCCAGCAGGGGGCGGGAGACCCAGTACTTC
CDR3aa: CASRGRETQYF
j_gene: TRBJ2-5
v_gene: TRBV27
d_gene: -
abundance: -

CDR3nt: TGCGCCAGCGGAGAACCGGGGGGACCTACAGATACGCAGTATTTT
CDR3aa: CASGEPGGPTDTQYF
j_gene: TRBJ2-3
v_gene: TRBV10-2
d_gene: TRBD2
abundance: -

CDR3nt: TGTGCCAGCAGCTTGGGACAGGCTCTACAAGCTTTCTTT
CDR3aa: CASSLGQALQAFF
j_gene: TRBJ1-1
v_gene: TRBV5-6
d_gene: -
abundance: -

CDR3nt: TGTGCCAGCAGTAGACAACAGGGGGCGGTTGAGACCCAGTACTTC
CDR3aa: CASSRQQGAVETQYF
j_gene: TRBJ2-5
v_gene: TRBV28
d_gene: TRBD1
abundance: -

CDR3nt: TGTGCCAGCAGCCAAGAGGTAGCGGGGTATACGCAGTATTTT
CDR3aa: CASSQEVAGYTQYF
j_gene: TRBJ2-3
v_gene: TRBV4-2
d_gene: TRBD2
abundance: -

CDR3nt: TGTGCCAGCAGCGTGGGACAGATAGAAGAGACCCAGTACTTC
CDR3aa: CASSVGQIEETQYF
j_gene: TRBJ2-5
v_gene: TRBV5-5
d_gene: TRBD1
abundance: -

CDR3nt: TGTGCCAGCAGCACAGGGAGCAATCAGCCCCAGCATTTT
CDR3aa: CASSTGSNQPQHF
j_gene: TRBJ1-5
v_gene: TRBV28
d_gene: -
abundance: -

CDR3nt: TGTGCCTGGAGTAAGAGCGGGACACCTAGACCTGGGGCCAACGTCCTGACTTTC
CDR3aa: CAWSKSGTPRPGANVLTF
j_gene: TRBJ2-6
v_gene: TRBV30
d_gene: -
abundance: -

CDR3nt: TGTGCCAGCAGCTTCTTCAAGACCAGCCCCAAGCGCCTGTTTTTT
CDR3aa: CASSFFKTSPKRLFF
j_gene: TRBJ2-2
v_gene: TRBV11-2
d_gene: -
abundance: -

CDR3nt: TGCGCCAGCAGCCCCTTAGCGGGGACACTGCAAGAGACCCAGTACTTC
CDR3aa: CASSPLAGTLQETQYF
j_gene: TRBJ2-5
v_gene: TRBV5-1
d_gene: TRBD2
abundance: -

CDR3nt: TGTGCCAGCAGTTACTCGGGGGGCTCCTACAATGAGCAGTTCTTC
CDR3aa: CASSYSGGSYNEQFF
j_gene: TRBJ2-1
v_gene: TRBV6-5
d_gene: -
abundance: -

CDR3nt: TGTGCCAGCAGCAGTATAGCGGGGGGGCTCGGGAATGAGCAGTTCTTC
CDR3aa: CASSSIAGGLGNEQFF
j_gene: TRBJ2-1
v_gene: TRBV7-9
d_gene: TRBD2
abundance: -

CDR3nt: TGCAGTGGGCCCGGCACAGATACGCAGTATTTT
CDR3aa: CSGPGTDTQYF
j_gene: TRBJ2-3
v_gene: TRBV20-1
d_gene: -
abundance: -

CDR3nt: TGCGCCAGCAGTTCGACAGGGGGCTGGGAGACCCAGTACTTC
CDR3aa: CASSSTGGWETQYF
j_gene: TRBJ2-5
v_gene: TRBV5-1
d_gene: TRBD1
abundance: -

CDR3nt: TGTGCCAGCAGCTCACCGGACAGGGGGACCCGATCCTCCTACGAGCAGTACTTC
CDR3aa: CASSSPDRGTRSSYEQYF
j_gene: TRBJ2-7
v_gene: TRBV7-9
d_gene: TRBD1
abundance: -

CDR3nt: TGTGCCAGCAGCTTAGCGGGGACAGGGGGCCAAGAGACCCAGTACTTC
CDR3aa: CASSLAGTGGQETQYF
j_gene: TRBJ2-5
v_gene: TRBV11-2
d_gene: TRBD1
abundance: -

CDR3nt: TGTGCCAGCAGTTTCAGTAACCAAGCTTTCTTT
CDR3aa: CASSFSNQAFF
j_gene: TRBJ1-1
v_gene: TRBV28
d_gene: -
abundance: -

CDR3nt: TGCGCCAGCAGCTTGGGGACAGGGGGGAACACCGGGGAGCTGTTTTTT
CDR3aa: CASSLGTGGNTGELFF
j_gene: TRBJ2-2
v_gene: TRBV5-1
d_gene: TRBD1
abundance: -

CDR3nt: TGCGCCAGCAGCCGAGACAACTACGAGCAGTACTTC
CDR3aa: CASSRDNYEQYF
j_gene: TRBJ2-7
v_gene: TRBV4-1
d_gene: -
abundance: -

CDR3nt: TGTGCCTGGACTTTTCACACCGGGGAGCTGTTTTTT
CDR3aa: CAWTFHTGELFF
j_gene: TRBJ2-2
v_gene: TRBV30
d_gene: -
abundance: -

CDR3nt: TGTGCCAGTAGTATCTTAACAGGGGGTGAAGCTTTCTTT
CDR3aa: CASSILTGGEAFF
j_gene: TRBJ1-1
v_gene: TRBV19
d_gene: TRBD1
abundance: few

CDR3nt: TGTGCCAGCAGCCAAGAAGTTCCAGGGTACCAAGAGACCCAGTACTTC
CDR3aa: CASSQEVPGYQETQYF
j_gene: TRBJ2-5
v_gene: TRBV14
d_gene: -
abundance: -

CDR3nt: TGCGCCAGCAGCCGGGGACTTTCCTACGAGCAGTACTTC
CDR3aa: CASSRGLSYEQYF
j_gene: TRBJ2-7
v_gene: TRBV4-1
d_gene: -
abundance: -

CDR3nt: TGTGCCAGCAGCCTCGAGCGGGTAGACACCGGGGAGCTGTTTTTT
CDR3aa: CASSLERVDTGELFF
j_gene: TRBJ2-2
v_gene: TRBV7-2
d_gene: -
abundance: -

CDR3nt: TGTGCCAGCAGCTCCGGAGACAGGGTTAACGCTGAAGCTTTCTTT
CDR3aa: CASSSGDRVNAEAFF
j_gene: TRBJ1-1
v_gene: TRBV7-9
d_gene: TRBD1
abundance: -

CDR3nt: TGCAGCGTAGACAGGGCAAATGAGCAGTTCTTC
CDR3aa: CSVDRANEQFF
j_gene: TRBJ2-1
v_gene: TRBV29-1
d_gene: TRBD1
abundance: -

CDR3nt: TGTGCCAGCTCACCAGGTGCGGGCAATGAGCAGTTCTTC
CDR3aa: CASSPGAGNEQFF
j_gene: TRBJ2-1
v_gene: TRBV18
d_gene: -
abundance: few